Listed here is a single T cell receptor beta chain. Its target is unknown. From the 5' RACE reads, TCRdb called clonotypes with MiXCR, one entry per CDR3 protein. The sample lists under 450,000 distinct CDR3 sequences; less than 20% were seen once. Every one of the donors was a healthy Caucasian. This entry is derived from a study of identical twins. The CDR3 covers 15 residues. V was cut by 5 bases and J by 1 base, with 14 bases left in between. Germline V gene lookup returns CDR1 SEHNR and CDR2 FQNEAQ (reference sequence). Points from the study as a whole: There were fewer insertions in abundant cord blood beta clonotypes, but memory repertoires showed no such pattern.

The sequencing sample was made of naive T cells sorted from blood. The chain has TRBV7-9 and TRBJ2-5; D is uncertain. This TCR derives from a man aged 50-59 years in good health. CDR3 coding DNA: TGTGCCAGCAGCCCCGTTACGGGCCTCCAAGAGACCCAGTACTTC. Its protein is CASSPVTGLQETQYF.